This TCR beta chain came from a study of T cell responses to AZD1222 COVID-19 vaccine. The CDR3 is 13 residues long. Germline-derived CDR1 and CDR2 are KGHSH and LQKENI. Deletions cut 4 bases from V and 3 bases from J, with 9 bases between. Libraries were prepared by immunoSEQ multiplex PCR; TCRdb keeps only in-frame clonotypes and omits some of them. The sample has around 80,000 clones, roughly nine tenths seen once. This TCR derives from an adult who received the AZD1222 COVID-19 vaccine. The sequences come from peripheral blood, collected 28 days after the second AZD1222 dose. The V gene is TRBV18, the J gene TRBJ1-1; D remains ambiguous. CDR3 sequence reads: CASSLGRDTEAFF. In DNA, the CDR3 is TGTGCCAGCTCACTAGGGAGGGACACTGAAGCTTTCTTT.